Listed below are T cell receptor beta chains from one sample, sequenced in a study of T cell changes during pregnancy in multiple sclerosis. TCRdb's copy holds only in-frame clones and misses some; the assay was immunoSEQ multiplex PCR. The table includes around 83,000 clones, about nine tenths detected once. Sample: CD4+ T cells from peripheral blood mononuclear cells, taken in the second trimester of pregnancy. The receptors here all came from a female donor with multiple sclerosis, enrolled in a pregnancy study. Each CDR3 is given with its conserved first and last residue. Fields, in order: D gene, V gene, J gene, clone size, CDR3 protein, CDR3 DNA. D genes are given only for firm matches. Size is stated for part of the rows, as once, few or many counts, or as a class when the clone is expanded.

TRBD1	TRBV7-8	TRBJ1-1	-	CASSSYRQGGSQAFF	TGTGCCAGCAGCTCGTATCGACAGGGAGGTTCTCAAGCTTTCTTT
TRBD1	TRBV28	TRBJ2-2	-	CASTQALTGRTGELFF	TGTGCCAGCACCCAGGCCCTGACAGGGCGGACCGGGGAGCTGTTTTTT
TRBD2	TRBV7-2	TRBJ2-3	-	CASSFLRGSTDTQYF	TGTGCCAGCAGCTTTCTGCGGGGGAGCACAGATACGCAGTATTTT
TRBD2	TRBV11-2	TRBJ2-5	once	CASSKGGTSGGALETQYF	TGTGCCAGCAGCAAGGGGGGAACTAGCGGGGGGGCCCTGGAGACCCAGTACTTC
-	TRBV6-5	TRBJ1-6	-	CASSLGVNSPLHF	TGTGCCAGCAGCCTGGGAGTTAATTCACCCCTCCACTTT
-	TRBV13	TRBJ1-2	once	CASSQRGGPYGYTF	TGTGCCAGCAGCCAGAGGGGGGGTCCCTATGGCTACACCTTC
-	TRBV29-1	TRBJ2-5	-	CSVAPGAGGETQYF	TGCAGCGTTGCCCCAGGGGCGGGTGGAGAGACCCAGTACTTC
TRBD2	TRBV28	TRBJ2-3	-	CASSSRLASSSTDTQYF	TGTGCCAGCAGTTCCCGACTAGCTTCGTCTAGCACAGATACGCAGTATTTT
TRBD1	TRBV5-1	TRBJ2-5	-	CASSLGGTGSQETQYF	TGCGCCAGCAGCTTGGGGGGGACAGGGTCACAAGAGACCCAGTACTTC
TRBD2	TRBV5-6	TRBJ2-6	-	CASSTWLGGRVLGANVLTF	TGTGCCAGCAGCACTTGGTTGGGCGGGAGGGTCCTTGGGGCCAACGTCCTGACTTTC
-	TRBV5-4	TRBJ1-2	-	CASSLIGREDGYTF	TGTGCCAGCAGCTTGATCGGCAGGGAGGATGGCTACACCTTC
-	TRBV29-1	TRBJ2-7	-	CSSRGDSYEQYF	TGCAGCTCCCGAGGAGACTCGTACGAGCAGTACTTC
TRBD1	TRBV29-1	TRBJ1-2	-	CSVEPGQGPLGYTF	TGCAGCGTTGAACCGGGACAGGGGCCTTTAGGCTACACCTTC
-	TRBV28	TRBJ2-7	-	CASSFNELLTYEQYF	TGTGCCAGCAGTTTTAATGAGCTACTAACCTACGAGCAGTACTTC
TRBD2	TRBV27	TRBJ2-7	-	CASGYGTTYYEQYF	TGTGCCAGCGGGTACGGGACTACCTACTACGAGCAGTACTTC
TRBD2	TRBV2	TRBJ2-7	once	CASRGDSSRRSSYEQYF	TGTGCCAGCCGGGGGGACTCCTCTCGTAGGAGCTCCTACGAGCAGTACTTC
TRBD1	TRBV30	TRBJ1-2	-	CAWSVPGGKSYTF	TGTGCCTGGAGTGTCCCAGGGGGAAAGAGCTACACCTTC
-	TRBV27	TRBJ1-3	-	CASRQRGGVSGNTIYF	TGTGCCAGCAGACAGCGGGGGGGAGTCTCTGGAAACACCATATATTTT
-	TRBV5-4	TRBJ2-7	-	CASRITITDNEQYF	TGTGCCAGCAGGATAACGATTACAGACAACGAGCAGTACTTC
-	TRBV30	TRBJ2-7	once	CAWKDLQKYEQYF	TGTGCCTGGAAAGACTTACAAAAATACGAGCAGTACTTC
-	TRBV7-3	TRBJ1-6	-	CASSQWPTGSNSPLHF	TGTGCCAGCAGCCAGTGGCCGACGGGGTCCAATTCACCCCTCCACTTT
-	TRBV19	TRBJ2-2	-	CASSITGLKNTGELFF	TGTGCCAGTAGTATTACAGGGCTCAAGAACACCGGGGAGCTGTTTTTT
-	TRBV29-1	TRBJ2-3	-	CSVEGIKGTSDTQYF	TGCAGCGTTGAGGGGATCAAGGGGACATCAGATACGCAGTATTTT
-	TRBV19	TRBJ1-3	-	CASSLSSGNTIYF	TGTGCCAGTAGTCTGAGCTCTGGAAACACCATATATTTT
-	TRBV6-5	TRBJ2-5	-	CASSKPGTEQETQYF	TGTGCCAGCAGCAAACCCGGGACTGAGCAAGAGACCCAGTACTTC
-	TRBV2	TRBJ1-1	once	CASSSDRNTEAFF	TGTGCCAGCAGTTCCGACAGGAACACTGAAGCTTTCTTT
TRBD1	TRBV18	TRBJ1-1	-	CASYGQGFANTEAFF	TGTGCCAGCTATGGACAGGGGTTTGCGAACACTGAAGCTTTCTTT
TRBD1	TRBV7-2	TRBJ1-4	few	CASSSPPGTVNEKLFF	TGTGCCAGCAGCTCCCCTCCCGGGACAGTTAATGAAAAACTGTTTTTT
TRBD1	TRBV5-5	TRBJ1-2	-	CASSWSGDRVNYGYTF	TGTGCCAGCAGCTGGTCCGGGGACAGGGTTAACTATGGCTACACCTTC
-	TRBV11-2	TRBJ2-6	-	CASSLWGTSGANVLTF	TGTGCCAGCAGCTTATGGGGCACCTCTGGGGCCAACGTCCTGACTTTC
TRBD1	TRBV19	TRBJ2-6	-	CASRNRGSGANVLTF	TGTGCCAGTAGAAACAGGGGTTCCGGGGCCAACGTCCTGACTTTC
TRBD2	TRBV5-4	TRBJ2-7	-	CASSGSGKAGYEQYF	TGTGCCAGCAGCGGGAGCGGGAAGGCAGGCTACGAGCAGTACTTC
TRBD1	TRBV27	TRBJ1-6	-	CASSAWTGVNSPLHF	TGTGCCAGCAGTGCCTGGACAGGGGTTAATTCACCCCTCCACTTT
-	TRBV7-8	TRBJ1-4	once	CASGRGNEKLFF	TGTGCCAGCGGTCGGGGGAATGAAAAACTGTTTTTT
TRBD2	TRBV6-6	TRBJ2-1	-	CASSWTSGYNEQFF	TGTGCCAGCAGTTGGACTAGCGGCTACAATGAGCAGTTCTTC
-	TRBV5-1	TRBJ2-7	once	CASSFLDSTVYYEQYF	TGCGCCAGCAGTTTCCTCGACTCGACAGTTTACTACGAGCAGTACTTC
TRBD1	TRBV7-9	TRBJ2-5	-	CASSLDWWDRSGETQYF	TGTGCCAGCAGCTTAGATTGGTGGGACAGGAGTGGAGAGACCCAGTACTTC
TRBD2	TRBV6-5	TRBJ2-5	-	CASSATSRQETQYF	TGTGCCAGCAGTGCGACTAGCAGACAAGAGACCCAGTACTTC
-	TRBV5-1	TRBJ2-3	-	CASSLTSGAGTDTQYF	TGCGCCAGCAGCTTAACCTCGGGTGCGGGCACAGATACGCAGTATTTT
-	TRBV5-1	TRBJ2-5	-	CASSSSKQLLKGLEAQYF	TGCGCCAGCAGCTCCTCGAAACAGCTACTCAAAGGACTGGAGGCCCAGTACTTC
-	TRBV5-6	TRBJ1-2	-	CASSHGGLGGYTF	TGTGCCAGCAGCCACGGGGGGCTCGGGGGCTACACCTTC
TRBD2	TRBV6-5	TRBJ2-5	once	CASSYGAGVIQETQYF	TGTGCCAGCAGTTACGGCGCGGGGGTTATCCAAGAGACCCAGTACTTC
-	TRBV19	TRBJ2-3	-	CASSMGQVTDTQYF	TGTGCCAGTAGTATGGGACAAGTCACAGATACGCAGTATTTT
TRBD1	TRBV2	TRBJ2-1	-	CASSTSGTGYVNEQFF	TGTGCCAGCAGTACATCCGGGACAGGGTATGTCAATGAGCAGTTCTTC
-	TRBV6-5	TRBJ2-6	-	CASRPSGANVLTF	TGTGCCAGCCGTCCTTCTGGGGCCAACGTCCTGACTTTC
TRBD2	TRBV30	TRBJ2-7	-	CAWRLAGSYEQYF	TGTGCCTGGAGACTAGCGGGCAGCTACGAGCAGTACTTC
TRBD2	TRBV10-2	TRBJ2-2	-	CASTLAGSTGELFF	TGCGCCAGCACTTTAGCGGGATCCACCGGGGAGCTGTTTTTT
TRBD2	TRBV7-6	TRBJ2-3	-	CASSPIAGTQYF	TGTGCCAGCAGCCCGATAGCGGGTACGCAGTATTTT
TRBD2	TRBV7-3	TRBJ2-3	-	CASSKANSGTSGSTDTQYF	TGTGCCAGCAGCAAAGCGAACAGTGGGACTAGCGGAAGCACAGATACGCAGTATTTT
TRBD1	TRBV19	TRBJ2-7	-	CASSRGQVGEQYF	TGTGCCAGTAGTAGAGGACAGGTGGGGGAGCAGTACTTC
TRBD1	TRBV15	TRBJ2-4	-	CATSITGQTLLSNIQYF	TGTGCCACCAGCATAACGGGACAGACCCTATTAAGTAACATTCAGTACTTC
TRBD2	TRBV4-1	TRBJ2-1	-	CASSQAGSGKDNEQFF	TGCGCCAGCAGCCAAGCTGGTAGCGGGAAGGACAATGAGCAGTTCTTC
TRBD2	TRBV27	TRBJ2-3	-	CASSYLLAGVSDTQYF	TGTGCCAGCAGTTACCTCCTAGCGGGGGTATCAGATACGCAGTATTTT